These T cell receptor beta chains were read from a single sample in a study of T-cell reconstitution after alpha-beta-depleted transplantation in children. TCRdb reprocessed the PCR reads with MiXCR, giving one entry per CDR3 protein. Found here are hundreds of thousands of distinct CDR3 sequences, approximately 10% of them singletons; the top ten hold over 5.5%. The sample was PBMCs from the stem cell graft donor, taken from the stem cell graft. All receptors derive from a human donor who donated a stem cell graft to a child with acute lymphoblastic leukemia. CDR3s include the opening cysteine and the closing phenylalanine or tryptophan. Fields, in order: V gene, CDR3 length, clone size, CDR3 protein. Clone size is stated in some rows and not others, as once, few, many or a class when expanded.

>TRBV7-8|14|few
CASSPGQGDFEQYF
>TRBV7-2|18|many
CASSLAGSSRSPSYEQYF
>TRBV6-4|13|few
CASSAGSNYGYTF
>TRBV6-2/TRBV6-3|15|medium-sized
CASNRGQADSETQYF
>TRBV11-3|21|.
CASSLVAGGSRRVSSYNEQFF
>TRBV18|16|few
CASSPPGDTYNQPQHF
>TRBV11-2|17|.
CASSLDHFLLSTDTQYF
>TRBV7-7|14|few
CASSFSGGADEQFF
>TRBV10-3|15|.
CAISESLRGHTEAFF
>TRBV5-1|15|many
CASSLGQVRRTEAFF
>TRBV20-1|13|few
CSARANSWRGYTF
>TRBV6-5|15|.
CASSYSQLTNEKLFF
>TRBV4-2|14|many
CASSQDQGGYEAFF
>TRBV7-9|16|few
CASSQGGLVGGEKLFF
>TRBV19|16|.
CASSPVGQGAGQPQHF
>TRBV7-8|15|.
CASSPSGTLNTEAFF
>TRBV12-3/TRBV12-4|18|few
CASSPLRDGRSGANVLTF
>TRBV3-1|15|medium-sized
CASSPLAVNTGELFF
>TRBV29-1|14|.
CSVEEPTGANGYTF
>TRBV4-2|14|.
CAISPGVRTGELFF
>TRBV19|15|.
CASSTGQGAYEKLFF
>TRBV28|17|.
CASNTFLGQGATGELFF
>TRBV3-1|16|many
CASSLRTDRVPGELFF
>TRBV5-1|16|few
CASSLNPTGDQETQYF
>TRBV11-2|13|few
CASSPRDTGELFF
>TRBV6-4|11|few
CASSESGKQFF
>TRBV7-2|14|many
CASSLGSGGQPQHF
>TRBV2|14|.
CASSVAAASYKQYF
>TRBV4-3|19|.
CASSRQLEAGGLDTGELFF
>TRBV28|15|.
CASSSRTGQIYGYTF
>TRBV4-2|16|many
CASSQLTGLGAGELFF
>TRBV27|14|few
CASRGQLFGNEQFF
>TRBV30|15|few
CACPRGESLTGELFF
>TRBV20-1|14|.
CSARGYGVNTEAFF
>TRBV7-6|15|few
CASSAGTGVGTEAFF
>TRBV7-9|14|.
CASNGGAAGETQYF
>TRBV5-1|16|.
CASSLTSDSLTYEQYF
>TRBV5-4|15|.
CASSLALAGGLEQFF
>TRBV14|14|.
CASSQRFDNEKLFF
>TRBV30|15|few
CAWSVKGTTSYEQYF
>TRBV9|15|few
CASSVLQGPKNIQYF
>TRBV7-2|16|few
CASSFSSGGISYEQYF
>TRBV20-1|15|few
CSARGVGQVESGYTF
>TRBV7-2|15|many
CASSPRPGGNTEAFF